This T cell receptor beta chain was captured by sequencing in a study of shared clonotypes between healthy human individuals. Points from the study as a whole: A limitation of the genetic and exposure-history diversity represented arose from few donors.

Comments on this clone: The antigen is not known.

The naive CD8 population came from CD45RO-negative cells selected for CCR7, without terminally differentiated effector memory CD45RA+ cells. Assay used: immunoSEQ multiplex PCR; TCRdb lists only in-frame clones, some missing. Of around 2.1 million clones in the sample, approximately 94% were seen once. The CDR3 has 17 amino acids. Trimming cost V 0 bases and J 3 bases; bases outside gene matches: 3. CDR1 is SGHDN, CDR2 FVKESK, per germline. The chain links TRBV14 to TRBJ2-2; 11 nucleotides line up with TRBD2. Sequencing used naive CD8+ T cells from PBMCs. The clonotype was recovered from a man between 18 and 29 years old in good health. Some clones in this sample may be carry-over from other donors' samples. For the CDR3, the DNA is TGTGCCAGCAGCCAAGAGGTGGGACTAGCGGACACCGGGGAGCTGTTTTTT. Protein: CASSQEVGLADTGELFF.